The next 6 T cell receptor beta chains were all read from a single sample in a study of T-cell reconstitution after alpha-beta-depleted transplantation in children. This sample's TCRbeta library carried unique molecular identifier barcodes. TCRdb recomputed calls from the PCR reads with MiXCR, one row per CDR3 protein. The profile shows about 610,000 distinct CDR3 sequences, about 10% of them singletons. Specimen: PBMCs from the stem cell graft donor, collected from the stem cell graft. The receptors stem from a human donor who donated a stem cell graft to a child with acute myeloid leukemia.

This clonotype has only a few counts. The rearrangement links TRBV5-6 to TRBJ1-3; 8 nucleotides align to TRBD1. CDR1 and CDR2 from the germline V gene are SGHDT and YYEEEE. The CDR3 loop spans 14 amino acids. J was trimmed by 8 bases and V by 3 bases; bases with no gene match: 7. The CDR3 coding sequence is TGTGCCAGCAGCTGGACAGGGTACGAATACACCATATATTTT. It specifies CASSWTGYEYTIYF.

This clonotype has ten or more counts. J is TRBJ2-6 and V is TRBV24-1, with unresolved D. V lost 4 bases, J lost 0 bases, and 9 bases lay in between. The germline CDR1 and CDR2 sequences are KGHDR and SFDVKD. This CDR3 spans 16 amino acids. CDR3 protein: CATSDHSVSGANVLTF. CDR3 bases: TGTGCCACCAGTGACCACAGCGTCTCTGGGGCCAACGTCCTGACTTTC.

This chain's CDR3 is CASRPGQRSNQPQHF. CDR3 bases: TGTGCCAGCAGACCGGGACAGAGGAGCAATCAGCCCCAGCATTTT. The chain uses TRBV12-3 or TRBV12-4 and TRBJ1-5; 7 positions match TRBD1. This CDR3 has 15 amino acids. V was clipped by 6 bases and J by 1 base; unmatched bases: 6.

This clonotype showed up just a few times. This sequence joins TRBV7-3 and TRBJ2-1; TRBD2 matches at 9 bases. Germline V gene lookup returns CDR1 SGHTA and CDR2 FQGTGA. V trimming: 3 bases; J trimming: 10 bases; junction bases outside the gene matches: 10. The CDR3 has 15 amino acids. The CDR3 nucleotides are TGTGCCAGCAGCTTTTCGCGGGAGGGATTTAGGGAGCAGTTCTTC. The encoded protein is CASSFSREGFREQFF.

This chain joins TRBV7-6 and TRBJ2-3; no firm D call. Looked up from germline, CDR1 is SGHVS and CDR2 is FNYEAQ. Trimming removed 5 bases at V and 0 bases at J, with 12 bases between. The CDR3 covers 15 residues. CDR3 bases: TGTGCCAGCAGCCCTGGGATCATTAGCACAGATACGCAGTATTTT. Translating it yields CASSPGIISTDTQYF. Together with reference TRBV7-6 and TRBJ2-3, the CDR3 gives the full variable domain: GAGVSQSPRYKVTKRGQDVALRCDPISGHVSLYWYRQALGQGPEFLTYFNYEAQQDKSGLPNDRFSAERPEGSISTLTIQRTEQRDSAMYRCASSPGIISTDTQYFGPGTRLTVL.

V and J are TRBV20-1 and TRBJ2-2; TRBD2 is a possible D gene (5 bases). CDR1 is DFQATT and CDR2 is SNEGSKA in the germline V gene (reference sequence). The CDR3 has 12 amino acids. The germline V and J ends were trimmed by 6 bases and 13 bases, with 18 bases remaining between them. The CDR3 loop is CSASRDIATLFF. DNA of the CDR3: TGCAGTGCATCGAGGGATATAGCCACGCTGTTTTTT.